This T cell receptor (beta chain) was documented in a study of T cell responses to AZD1222 COVID-19 vaccine. Between the trimmed V and J ends, which lost 4 bases and 6 bases, there was a span of 9 bases. Germline V gene lookup returns CDR1 KGHSY and CDR2 FQNENV. This CDR3 contains 12 residues. Method: immunoSEQ multiplex PCR; TCRdb's copy keeps in-frame clones and lacks some. This sample carries around 140,000 clones, roughly nine tenths of them seen once, and the ten largest clones take approximately 3.8%. The chain is built from TRBV16 and TRBJ1-2, with TRBD1 as a possible D gene (5 bases). The material sequenced was peripheral blood, taken 28 days after the second AZD1222 dose. This clonotype was sampled from an adult who received the AZD1222 COVID-19 vaccine. The CDR3 reads CASSRRGNGYTF. In DNA, the CDR3 is TGTGCCAGCAGCCGGCGGGGGAATGGCTACACCTTC.